This section outlines one T cell receptor beta chain sequence together with its context. Everyone who took part was roughly 18 to 100 years old, and they came from about two dozen US areas. This sample stems from a study of blood T cell repertoires in COVID-19. Study-wide background: Sites in the United States, Italy and Spain provided acute and convalescent COVID-19 samples.

The CDR3 length is 14 residues. V trimming: 5 bases; J trimming: 2 bases; junction bases outside the gene matches: 3. CDR1 is SNHLY and CDR2 is FYNNEI in the germline V gene. Original analysis: Amplification of reference gene primers provided the estimated nucleated cell counts. Only in-frame clones appear in the TCRdb table, and some are missing; sequencing was by immunoSEQ multiplex PCR. D and trimming were read from the DNA, whereas the V and J calls and clone size are those reported in that table. The table lists about 200,000 clones, 70% to 85% of them singletons, with around 16% in the top ten.

The receptor was isolated from a middle-aged man who had recovered from COVID-19. The chain combines TRBV2 with TRBJ1-2; 9 bases align to TRBD1. Specimen: PBMCs or T cells enriched from blood (not recorded which). The CDR3 loop is CASSRQGENYGYTF. Here the CDR3 DNA reads TGTGCCAGCAGTCGACAGGGGGAGAACTATGGCTACACCTTC.